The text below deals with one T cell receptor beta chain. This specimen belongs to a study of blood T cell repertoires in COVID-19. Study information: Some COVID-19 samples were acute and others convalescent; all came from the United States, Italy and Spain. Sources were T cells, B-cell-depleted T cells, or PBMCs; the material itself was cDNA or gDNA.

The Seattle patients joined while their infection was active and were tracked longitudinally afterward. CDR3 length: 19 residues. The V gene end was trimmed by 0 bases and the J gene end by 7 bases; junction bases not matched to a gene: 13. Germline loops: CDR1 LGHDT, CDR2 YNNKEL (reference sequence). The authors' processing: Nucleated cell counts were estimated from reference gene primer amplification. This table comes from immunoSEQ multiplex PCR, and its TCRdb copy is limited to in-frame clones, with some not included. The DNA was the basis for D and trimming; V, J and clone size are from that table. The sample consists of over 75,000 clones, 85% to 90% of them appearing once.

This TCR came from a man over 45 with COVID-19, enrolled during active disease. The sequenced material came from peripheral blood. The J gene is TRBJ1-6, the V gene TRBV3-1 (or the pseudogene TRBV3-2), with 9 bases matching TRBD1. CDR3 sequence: CASSQEALLTGGPNSPLHF. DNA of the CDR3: TGTGCCAGCAGCCAAGAGGCCCTTCTTACAGGGGGCCCCAATTCACCCCTCCACTTT.